The clone carrying this TCR beta chain has more than one count but fewer than ten. Exposed participants came across a COVID-19 case within 2 weeks before study entry. The sample originates from a study of blood T cell repertoires in COVID-19. Overall study: In each case, the material was cDNA or gDNA derived from T cells, B-cell-depleted T cells, or PBMCs.

Germline V CDR1 and CDR2: MNHEY, SMNVEV (reference sequence). The CDR3 has 14 residues. Trimming cost V 1 base and J 10 bases, with 11 bases left between them. Sequenced by immunoSEQ multiplex PCR; TCRdb stores in-frame clones only, minus some. The sample holds a few hundred thousand clones, about 89% seen once. This chain uses TRBV27 with TRBJ1-6; possibly TRBD1 for D (5 bases). The sequence was obtained from a woman aged 40 to 49 who had been exposed to COVID-19. Sequencing used PBMCs or T cells enriched from blood (not recorded which). The CDR3 DNA reads as TGTGCCAGCAGTTTATTCGGGGGATTCTCACCCCTCCACTTT. Translation gives CASSLFGGFSPLHF.